The 21 T cell receptor beta chains in this list originate from one sample, sequenced in a study of blood T cell repertoires in COVID-19. Profiling relied on immunoSEQ multiplex PCR, and the TCRdb table lists in-frame clones only, not all of them. The sample yields a few hundred thousand clones, more than 75% seen once. The source material was PBMCs or T cells enriched from blood (not recorded which). These receptors were taken from a man aged 30 to 39 in a cohort exposed to, infected with or recovered from COVID-19 (not recorded which).

The chain is built from TRBV6-5 and TRBJ1-2; 7 nucleotides align to TRBD1. V trimming: 9 bases; J trimming: 8 bases; junction bases outside the gene matches: 6. The CDR3 runs to 11 residues. In germline, CDR1 is MNHEY, CDR2 SVGAGI. CDR3 residues: CASRQGRGYTF. The CDR3 DNA sequence: TGTGCCAGTCGACAGGGCCGCGGCTACACCTTC.

The chain links TRBV24-1 to TRBJ2-5; tentatively, D is TRBD2 (6 bases). This CDR3 has 13 amino acids. The V end lost 5 bases, the J end lost 3 bases, and 9 bases lay between the germline ends. Looked up from germline, CDR1 is KGHDR and CDR2 is SFDVKD. The CDR3 is CATSGEEEETQYF. The CDR3 DNA reads TGTGCCACCAGTGGGGAGGAGGAAGAGACCCAGTACTTC.

V gene TRBV28 combines with J gene TRBJ2-1, with 10 bases that match TRBD2. The germline CDR1 and CDR2 sequences are MDHEN and SYDVKM. V dropped 4 bases and J dropped 4; count of bases not matched to a gene: 4. The CDR3 totals 15 residues. CDR3 nucleotide sequence: TGTGCCAGCAGTTCCCTAGCGGGAGCTTACAATGAGCAGTTCTTC. Protein sequence: CASSSLAGAYNEQFF.

The chain joins TRBV10-3 to TRBJ2-7, with 7 bases that match TRBD1. The CDR3 has 15 residues. The V segment lost 4 bases and the J segment 0 bases; nucleotides outside the gene matches: 6. Germline loops: CDR1 ENHRY, CDR2 SYGVKD. Here the CDR3 reads CAISGQGSGSYEQYF. CDR3 sequence (DNA): TGTGCCATCAGTGGACAGGGCTCCGGCTCCTACGAGCAGTACTTC.

This rearrangement joins TRBV5-1 to TRBJ2-1; 10 nucleotides align to TRBD2. Germline-derived CDR1 and CDR2 are SGHRS and YFSETQ. The CDR3 has 16 amino acids. The junction had 7 bases not matched to a gene; V was cut back by 7 bases and J by 0 bases. The CDR3 loop is CASLKTSGSSYNEQFF. The CDR3 DNA reads as TGCGCCAGCCTTAAGACTAGCGGGTCCTCCTACAATGAGCAGTTCTTC.

The chain combines TRBV7-2 with TRBJ2-7; no reliable D call. CDR3 length equals 15 residues. CDR1 is SGHTA, CDR2 FQGNSA, per germline. Trimming shortened V by 4 bases and J by 6 bases, and 19 bases separated the two germline ends. The CDR3 is CASSSQRFFSGEQYF. The CDR3 bases are TGTGCCAGCAGCTCGCAACGATTTTTTAGTGGCGAGCAGTACTTC.

This chain links TRBV4-1 with TRBJ2-7; D remains unclear. The V end was cut by 3 bases, the J end by 5 bases, with 14 bases between. The germline CDR1 and CDR2 sequences are MGHRA and YSYEKL. The CDR3 runs to 14 residues. The CDR3 coding sequence is TGCGCCAGCAGCCACCTGCTAGGATCGGACGAGCAGTACTTC. Its protein product is CASSHLLGSDEQYF.

The chain combines TRBV7-2 with TRBJ2-1; 13 bases match TRBD2. This CDR3 spans 16 amino acids. With 2 bases clipped from V and 3 bases from J, the junction kept 1 base outside the gene matches. Germline CDR1 SGHTA, CDR2 FQGNSA. The CDR3 reads CASSLTSGRVYNEQFF. In DNA, the CDR3 is TGTGCCAGCAGCTTAACTAGCGGGAGGGTCTACAATGAGCAGTTCTTC.

This clone was detected only once. The gene calls are TRBV27 and TRBJ2-5, with 14 bases lining up with TRBD2. This CDR3 region has 15 residues. Trimming removed 7 bases from V and 5 bases from J; junction bases left unmatched: 6. The V gene's germline CDR1 is MNHEY and CDR2 SMNVEV (reference sequence). The CDR3 DNA follows: TGTGCCAGCAAAGGGACTAGCGGGAGTTTTGAGACCCAGTACTTC. Translating gives CASKGTSGSFETQYF.

The gene calls are TRBV6-5 and TRBJ1-1; D is uncertain. V gave up 7 bases and J gave up 3 bases, with 12 bases separating them. Per the germline V gene, CDR1 is MNHEY and CDR2 is SVGAGI. This CDR3 comprises 13 residues. In DNA form, the CDR3 reads TGTGCCAGCACCCGAGGGCGGGACACTGAAGCTTTCTTT. Translated: CASTRGRDTEAFF.

The chain joins TRBV11-2 to TRBJ2-7, with D maybe TRBD2 (5 bases). Germline V gene data show CDR1 as SGHAT and CDR2 as FQNNGV. The CDR3 is made up of 16 amino acids. V was shortened by 2 bases and J by 5 bases, with 19 bases between the two germline ends. The CDR3: CASSLFVGPRGHEQYF. In nucleotides, the CDR3 is TGTGCCAGCAGCTTATTCGTCGGACCCCGCGGGCACGAGCAGTACTTC.

The V gene is TRBV6-5, the J gene TRBJ1-2; D remains unclear. The CDR3 runs 14 residues. V gave up 6 bases and J gave up 2 bases, with 13 bases separating them. The germline gives CDR1 MNHEY, CDR2 SVGAGI. The CDR3 is CASSLGSGNYGYTF. CDR3 bases: TGTGCCAGCAGCCTTGGGAGCGGAAACTATGGCTACACCTTC.

J is TRBJ1-1 and V is TRBV25-1; D gene uncertain. V was clipped by 2 bases and J by 1 base, with 8 bases between them. CDR1 and CDR2 from the germline V gene are MGHDK and SYGVNS. CDR3 size: 14 residues. In DNA, the CDR3 is TGTGCCAGCAGTGAACTTACTTCGAACACTGAAGCTTTCTTT. Its protein is CASSELTSNTEAFF.

The gene calls are TRBV7-9 and TRBJ2-7, with TRBD1 matching over 11 bases. Germline V CDR1 and CDR2: SEHNR, FQNEAQ (reference sequence). V gave up 4 bases and J gave up 5 bases; unmatched junction bases: 7. The CDR3 runs 15 residues. The CDR3 nucleotides read TGTGCCAGCAGCTCCCGGGACAGGGGGTCGGACGAGCAGTACTTC. This translates into CASSSRDRGSDEQYF.

This chain connects TRBV11-1 to TRBJ2-1; 11 bases line up with TRBD2. J lost 5 bases, V lost 0 bases, and 3 bases had no gene match. CDR3 length: 16 amino acids. CDR1 and CDR2 (germline): SGHAT, FQDESV (reference sequence). CDR3 DNA: TGTGCCAGCAGCTTAGCCCTAGCGGGAGGCGACAATGAGCAGTTCTTC. Its translation is CASSLALAGGDNEQFF. The whole variable domain, filled in from reference TRBV11-1 and TRBJ2-1, reads EAEVAQSPRYKITEKSQAVAFWCDPISGHATLYWYRQILGQGPELLVQFQDESVVDDSQLPKDRFSAERLKGVDSTLKIQPAELGDSAMYLCASSLALAGGDNEQFFGPGTRLTVL.

V gene TRBV27 combines with J gene TRBJ2-4; possible D gene TRBD2, 5 bases. This CDR3 has 15 amino acids. Germline lookup yields CDR1 MNHEY and CDR2 SMNVEV (reference sequence). V gave up 2 bases and J gave up 8 bases, with 16 bases separating them. As DNA, the CDR3 is TGTGCCAGCAGTTTAAGTGGGTCATCGAGGGACATTCAGTACTTC. The encoded protein is CASSLSGSSRDIQYF.

This rearrangement joins TRBV2 to TRBJ1-6; tentatively, D is TRBD1 (6 bases). The CDR3 is made up of 15 amino acids. Trimming took off 6 bases at V and 0 bases at J, with 9 bases between the two ends. Germline loops: CDR1 SNHLY, CDR2 FYNNEI. As DNA, the CDR3 is TGTGCCAGCAGGCAGGGGAGCTCCTATAATTCACCCCTCCACTTT. Residues: CASRQGSSYNSPLHF.

The chain combines TRBV5-1 with TRBJ1-5, with TRBD1 matching 7 bases. From germline, CDR1 is SGHRS and CDR2 YFSETQ. Trimming took 0 bases from V and 7 from J; bases not matched to a gene: 7. The CDR3 contains 15 residues. The CDR3 loop is CASSLDGDREQPQHF. DNA of the CDR3: TGCGCCAGCAGCTTGGATGGGGACAGAGAGCAGCCCCAGCATTTT.

In this sample, this clone turned up once. The chain combines TRBV21-1 with TRBJ2-1; whether TRBD1, the table's D call, matches the DNA was not checked. TRBV21-1 is described as a pseudogene. The CDR3 runs to 14 residues. DNA of the CDR3: TGTGCCAGCAGCAAAGGGACAGCTAACAATGAGCAGTTCTTC. The encoded protein is CASSKGTANNEQFF.

This clone is labeled medium-sized. The chain has TRBV6-5 and TRBJ1-2, with 7 bases matching TRBD1. Per the germline V gene, CDR1 is MNHEY and CDR2 is SVGAGI. J gave up 8 bases and V 6 bases, and 9 bases lay outside the gene matches. The length of the CDR3 is 13 residues. The CDR3 region is CASSRQGTLGYTF. CDR3 sequence (DNA): TGTGCCAGCAGCCGACAGGGAACCCTAGGCTACACCTTC.

The V and J genes are TRBV28 and TRBJ1-2; D not resolved. The CDR3 is 13 amino acids. Trimming took off 6 bases at V and 5 bases at J, with 13 bases between the two ends. Germline V gives CDR1 MDHEN, CDR2 SYDVKM. Here the CDR3 reads CASSSTGVYGYTF. CDR3 DNA sequence: TGTGCCAGCAGCAGCACCGGGGTTTATGGCTACACCTTC.